A single sample gave rise to the 18 T cell receptor beta chains below, sequenced in a study of CD8 T cell repertoires and HIV-1 epitope variants. TCRdb's table, derived via immunoSEQ multiplex PCR, lists solely in-frame clones and lacks some. Here the sample spans under 100,000 clones, 70% to 75% being singletons. The sequenced sample consisted of uncultured baseline CD8+ T cells from peripheral blood mononuclear cells (PBMCs). Receptors were obtained from a male donor with HIV.

The chain combines TRBV27 with TRBJ2-1; D remains ambiguous. V was cut by 9 bases and J by 8 bases, with 11 bases left in between. The CDR3 is 11 residues long. Germline V gene lookup returns CDR1 MNHEY and CDR2 SMNVEV (reference sequence). CDR3 nucleotide sequence: TGTGCCAGTCAGCGCTGGGATGAGCAGTTCTTC. Protein: CASQRWDEQFF.

The V call is TRBV18, the J call TRBJ2-3; D uncertain. CDR3 size: 15 residues. The V gene's germline CDR1 is KGHSH and CDR2 LQKENI. With 4 bases removed from V and 4 bases from J, the gap between germline ends came to 15 bases. The CDR3 nucleotides read TGTGCCAGCTCACGGAGCGCGGCGGTTGCAGATACGCAGTATTTT. It is translated as CASSRSAAVADTQYF.

This chain uses TRBV6-4 with TRBJ2-1; 8 bases match TRBD2. With 6 bases clipped from V and 6 bases from J, the junction kept 10 bases outside the gene matches. The CDR3 extends over 15 amino acids. Looked up from germline, CDR1 is MRHNA and CDR2 is SNTAGT. The CDR3 loop is CASSAYSGTSNEQFF. The CDR3 nucleotides are TGTGCCAGCAGCGCCTACTCCGGGACTAGCAATGAGCAGTTCTTC.

The V and J genes are TRBV5-4 and TRBJ2-5; D could derive from TRBD1 or TRBD2 (5 bases each). There are 14 residues in the CDR3. Germline CDR1 SGHNT, CDR2 YYREEE (reference sequence). Trimming took off 3 bases at V and 5 bases at J, with 14 bases between the two ends. The DNA for the CDR3 is TGTGCCAGCAGCTCCGTGCGGGCAGGGGAGACCCAGTACTTC. Translated, it gives CASSSVRAGETQYF. Full variable domain (remainder filled in from reference TRBV5-4 and TRBJ2-5): ETGVTQSPTHLIKTRGQQVTLRCSSQSGHNTVSWYQQALGQGPQFIFQYYREEENGRGNFPPRFSGLQFPNYSSELNVNALELDDSALYLCASSSVRAGETQYFGPGTRLLVL.

This clone was detected only a few times. The chain carries TRBV30 and TRBJ2-5, with D perhaps TRBD2 (5 bases). The germline V gene has CDR1 GTSNPN and CDR2 SVGIG (reference sequence). Trimming stripped 3 bases from V and 0 bases from J, with 5 bases between. The CDR3 is made up of 12 amino acids. In DNA, the CDR3 is TGTGCCTGGAGGAGGGACCAAGAGACCCAGTACTTC. It yields the protein CAWRRDQETQYF.

The chain carries TRBV6-5 and TRBJ1-1, with D tentatively TRBD1 (5 bases). This CDR3 is built from 15 residues. Looked up from germline, CDR1 is MNHEY and CDR2 is SVGAGI. V lost 0 bases and J lost 1, with 9 bases in between. The CDR3 is CASSYSMQGNTEAFF. The CDR3 DNA reads as TGTGCCAGCAGTTACTCGATGCAGGGGAACACTGAAGCTTTCTTT.

The V and J genes are TRBV14 and TRBJ2-5; TRBD2 matches at 12 bases. Near its end, the DNA agrees better with TRBJ2-7, so the J call may be wrong. The CDR3 length is 15 residues. The germline gives CDR1 SGHDN, CDR2 FVKESK. The CDR3 DNA sequence: TGTGCCAGCAGCCTGCGGACTAGCGGGATATACGAGCAGTACTTC. Protein: CASSLRTSGIYEQYF.

This chain connects TRBV5-1 to TRBJ2-7; 7 bases line up with TRBD1. The CDR3 has 13 amino acids. Trimming at V came to 4 bases and at J to 2 bases, leaving 3 bases not matched to a gene. CDR1 and CDR2 from the germline V gene are SGHRS and YFSETQ. The CDR3 loop is CASSATGTYEQYF. In DNA form, the CDR3 reads TGCGCCAGCAGCGCGACAGGGACCTACGAGCAGTACTTC.

This chain uses TRBV5-1 with TRBJ2-3; 13 bases are shared with TRBD2. Trimming took 4 bases from V and 6 from J; bases not matched to a gene: 5. The CDR3 extends over 15 amino acids. Per germline, CDR1 SGHRS and CDR2 YFSETQ. In nucleotides, the CDR3 is TGCGCCAGCAGCACCGGGACTAGCGGGATGGATACGCAGTATTTT. Residues: CASSTGTSGMDTQYF.

This chain connects TRBV5-6 to TRBJ2-7; D perhaps matches TRBD2 (6 bases). The CDR3 runs to 13 residues. Germline V CDR1 and CDR2: SGHDT, YYEEEE. V lost 2 bases to trimming and J lost 2 bases, with 8 bases between them. The CDR3 region has the DNA TGTGCCAGCAGCTTATGGGGGGCCTACGAGCAGTACTTC. It translates to CASSLWGAYEQYF.

The chain uses TRBV6-1 and TRBJ2-7, with D uncertain. The V end lost 2 bases, the J end lost 3 bases, and 5 bases lay between the germline ends. Per germline, CDR1 MNHNS and CDR2 SASEGT. The CDR3 is 12 amino acids. The CDR3 coding sequence is TGTGCCAGCAGTGAACGTCGCTACGAGCAGTACTTC. It specifies CASSERRYEQYF.

The chain couples TRBV6-1 to TRBJ2-2; 7 nucleotides agree with TRBD1. V lost 7 bases to trimming and J lost 8 bases; unmatched junction nucleotides: 13. CDR3 length: 15 amino acids. The V gene's germline CDR1 is MNHNS and CDR2 SASEGT. The CDR3 is CASTTDRATKGELFF. The DNA for the CDR3 is TGTGCCAGCACAACAGACAGGGCCACCAAAGGGGAGCTGTTTTTT.

The rearrangement links TRBV27 to TRBJ2-5, with 13 bases fitting TRBD2. The ends lost 6 bases at V and 4 bases at J; junction bases unmatched: 8. Germline V lookup: CDR1 MNHEY, CDR2 SMNVEV (reference sequence). This CDR3 spans 16 amino acids. The CDR3 DNA is TGTGCCAGCAGGGGACTAGCGGGGTGGGGGGGAGAGACCCAGTACTTC. This gives the protein CASRGLAGWGGETQYF.

The chain uses TRBV28 and TRBJ2-7, with 9 bases fitting TRBD1. The CDR3 extends over 16 amino acids. Germline lookup yields CDR1 MDHEN and CDR2 SYDVKM. V trimming: 5 bases; J trimming: 2 bases; junction bases outside the gene matches: 10. CDR3 in amino acids: CASSEGGQGRAYEQYF. CDR3 DNA sequence: TGTGCCAGCAGTGAGGGAGGACAGGGGAGGGCCTACGAGCAGTACTTC.

This chain joins TRBV28 and TRBJ1-4; no firm D call. Trimming shortened V by 6 bases and J by 3 bases, and 17 bases separated the two germline ends. CDR3 length: 16 amino acids. From germline, CDR1 is MDHEN and CDR2 SYDVKM. This CDR3 reads CASSYSIAGANEKLFF. CDR3 in DNA: TGTGCCAGCAGCTACTCCATCGCCGGGGCTAATGAAAAACTGTTTTTT.

CDR3 sequence (DNA): TGTGCCAGCAGCTTAGAGGGGCTTAATGAAAAACTGTTTTTT. Translation gives CASSLEGLNEKLFF. The chain joins TRBV7-6 to TRBJ1-4; D is perhaps TRBD1 (5 bases). Per the germline V gene, CDR1 is SGHVS and CDR2 is FNYEAQ. The CDR3 extends over 14 amino acids. Deletions cut 1 base from V and 4 bases from J, with 7 bases between. The entire variable domain, with the rest obtained from reference TRBV7-6 and TRBJ1-4, is as follows: GAGVSQSPRYKVTKRGQDVALRCDPISGHVSLYWYRQALGQGPEFLTYFNYEAQQDKSGLPNDRFSAERPEGSISTLTIQRTEQRDSAMYRCASSLEGLNEKLFFGSGTQLSVL.

This sequence joins TRBV19 and TRBJ2-7; no reliable D call. Germline CDR1 is LNHDA and CDR2 is SQIVND (reference sequence). This CDR3 contains 13 residues. Trimming took 6 bases from V and 3 from J, leaving 12 bases between them. The chain's CDR3 is CASSQRPYYEQYF. The CDR3 coding sequence is TGTGCCAGTAGCCAGAGACCATACTACGAGCAGTACTTC.

This sequence joins TRBV6-5 and TRBJ1-6; D not certain. V was trimmed by 4 bases and J by 7 bases, leaving 14 bases between them. Germline V gives CDR1 MNHEY, CDR2 SVGAGI. The CDR3 runs 15 residues. As DNA, the CDR3 is TGTGCCAGCAGTTCTAGGCACCCCGGGAATTCACCCCTCCACTTT. Translated, it gives CASSSRHPGNSPLHF.